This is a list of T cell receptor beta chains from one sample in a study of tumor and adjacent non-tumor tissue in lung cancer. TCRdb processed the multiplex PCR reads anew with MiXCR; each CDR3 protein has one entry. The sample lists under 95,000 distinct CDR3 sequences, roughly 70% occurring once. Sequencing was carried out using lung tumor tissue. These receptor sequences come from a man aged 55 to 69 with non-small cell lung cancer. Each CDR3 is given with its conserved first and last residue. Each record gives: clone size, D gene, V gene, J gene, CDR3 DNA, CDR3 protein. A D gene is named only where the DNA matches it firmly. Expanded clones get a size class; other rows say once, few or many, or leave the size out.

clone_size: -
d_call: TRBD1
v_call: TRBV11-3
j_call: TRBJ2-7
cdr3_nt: TGTGCCAGCAGCCCCGGGGACAGGGCCGCCTACGAGCAGTGCTTC
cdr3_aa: CASSPGDRAAYEQCF

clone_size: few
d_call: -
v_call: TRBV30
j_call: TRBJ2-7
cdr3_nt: TGTGTCTGGACTCGCGGATACGAGCAGTACTTC
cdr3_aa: CVWTRGYEQYF

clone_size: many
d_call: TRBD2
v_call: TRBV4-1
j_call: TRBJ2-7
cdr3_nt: TGCGCCAGCAGCTCAGAGTGGGGGGGTGAGCAGTACTTC
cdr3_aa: CASSSEWGGEQYF

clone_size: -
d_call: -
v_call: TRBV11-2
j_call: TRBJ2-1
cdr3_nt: TGTGCCAGTAGCCAACTAAGCAGGTCTATGTACAATGATCGGTTCTTC
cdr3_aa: CASSQLSRSMYNDRFF

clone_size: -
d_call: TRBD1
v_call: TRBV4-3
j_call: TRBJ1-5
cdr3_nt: TGCACCAGCAGCCAAGAGAGGACAGGTCAGCCTCAGCATTTT
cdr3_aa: CTSSQERTGQPQHF

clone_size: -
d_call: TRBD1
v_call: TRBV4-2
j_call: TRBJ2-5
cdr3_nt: TGTGCCAGCAGCCGAGAAGTGACCGGGACAGGGAAAGAGACCCAGTACTTC
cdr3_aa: CASSREVTGTGKETQYF

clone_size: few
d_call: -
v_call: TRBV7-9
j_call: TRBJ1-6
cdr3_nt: TGTGCCAGCAGCCCCGGGGGGGCCCAATCACCCCTCCACTTT
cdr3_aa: CASSPGGAQSPLHF

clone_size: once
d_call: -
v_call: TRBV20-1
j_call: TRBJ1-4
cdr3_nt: TGCAGTGTGCCAGGCCCAAATGAAAAACTGTCCTTT
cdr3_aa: CSVPGPNEKLSF

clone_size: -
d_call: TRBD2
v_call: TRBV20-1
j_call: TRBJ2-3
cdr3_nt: TGCAGTGCTACGAGCGGGAGGGAAAAAGATACGCAGTATTTT
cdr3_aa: CSATSGREKDTQYF

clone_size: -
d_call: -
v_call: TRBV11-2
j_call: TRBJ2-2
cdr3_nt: TGTGCCAGCAATATCCAGTACACCGGGGAGCTGTTTTTT
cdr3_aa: CASNIQYTGELFF

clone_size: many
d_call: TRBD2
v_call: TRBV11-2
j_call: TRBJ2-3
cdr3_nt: TGTGCCAGCAGCGCTAGCGGGAGGGCCATAGATACGCAGTATTTT
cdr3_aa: CASSASGRAIDTQYF

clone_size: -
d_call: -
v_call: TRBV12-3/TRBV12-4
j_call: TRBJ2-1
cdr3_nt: TGTGCCAGCAGTTTAGCAAGGGGGGCCTACAATGAGCAATTCTTC
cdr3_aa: CASSLARGAYNEQFF

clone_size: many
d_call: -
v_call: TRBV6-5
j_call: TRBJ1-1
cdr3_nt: TGTGCCAGCAGGCCGACCGGGACAACTATGAACACTGAAGCTTTCTTT
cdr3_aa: CASRPTGTTMNTEAFF

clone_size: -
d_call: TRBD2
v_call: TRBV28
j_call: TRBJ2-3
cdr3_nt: TGTGCCAGCAGTCAAACCCCGGGGGGACCGCAACCAGATACGCATTATTTT
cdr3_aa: CASSQTPGGPQPDTHYF

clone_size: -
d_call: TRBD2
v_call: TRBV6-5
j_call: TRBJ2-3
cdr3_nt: TGTGCCAGCAGGGTGACGGGACTAGCAAGTGATACGCAGTATTTT
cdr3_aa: CASRVTGLASDTQYF

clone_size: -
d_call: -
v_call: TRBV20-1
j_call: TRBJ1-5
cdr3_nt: TGCAGTGCTAGAGGACCGGTCGGGGGCGAGCAGCCCCAGCATTTT
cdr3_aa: CSARGPVGGEQPQHF

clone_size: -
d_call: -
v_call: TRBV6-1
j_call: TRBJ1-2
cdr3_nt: TGTGCCAACCGTGAAGAGGGGGGAGCTAACTATGGCTACACCTTC
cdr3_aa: CANREEGGANYGYTF

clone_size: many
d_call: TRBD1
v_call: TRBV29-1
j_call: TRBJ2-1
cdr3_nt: TGCAGCGTTGAACCGGGACAGGGGTTCTGGAATGAGCAGTTCTTC
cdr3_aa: CSVEPGQGFWNEQFF

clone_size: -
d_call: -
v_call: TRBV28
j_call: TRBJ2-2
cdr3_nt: TGTGCCAGCAGTATCCCTCGCGGGAACACCGGGGAGCTGTTTTTT
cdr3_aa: CASSIPRGNTGELFF

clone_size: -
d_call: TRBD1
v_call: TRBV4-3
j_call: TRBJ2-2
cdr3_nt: TGCGCTAGCAGCCAGGGGACAGCTTACACAGGGGAGCTGCTTTTT
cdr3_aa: CASSQGTAYTGELLF

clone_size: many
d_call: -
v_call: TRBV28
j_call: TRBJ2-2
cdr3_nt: TGTGCCAGCAGTACGGACTCTGTGGTCGGGGAGCTGTTTTTT
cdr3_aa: CASSTDSVVGELFF

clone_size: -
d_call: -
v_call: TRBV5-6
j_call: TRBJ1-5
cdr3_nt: TGTGCCAGCAGCCTAGGACCCACGTCGGTCCAGCCCCGGCATTTT
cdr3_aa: CASSLGPTSVQPRHF

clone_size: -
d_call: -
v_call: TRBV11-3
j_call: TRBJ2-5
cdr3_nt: TGTGCCAGCAGCATAGATTTCTCAATAACCCAGTACTTC
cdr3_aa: CASSIDFSITQYF

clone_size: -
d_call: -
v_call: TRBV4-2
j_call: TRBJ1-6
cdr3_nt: TGTGCCAGTAACCAAGGCCATACTGATTCACCCCTCCACTTT
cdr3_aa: CASNQGHTDSPLHF

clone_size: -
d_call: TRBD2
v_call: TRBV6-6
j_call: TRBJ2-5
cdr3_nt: TGTGCCAGCAGCTTGTCAGCGGGGGGCGGGGAGACCCAATACTTC
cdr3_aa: CASSLSAGGGETQYF

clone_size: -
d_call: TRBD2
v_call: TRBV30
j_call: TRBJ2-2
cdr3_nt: TGTGCCTGGATGCGGGCGGGAGGGCCGGCCTGGGAGCTGTTTTTT
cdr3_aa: CAWMRAGGPAWELFF

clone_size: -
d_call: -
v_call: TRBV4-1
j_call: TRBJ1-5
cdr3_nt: TGCGCCAGCAGCCAAGACCAGGGTACTAATAGGCCCCAGCATTTT
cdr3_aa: CASSQDQGTNRPQHF

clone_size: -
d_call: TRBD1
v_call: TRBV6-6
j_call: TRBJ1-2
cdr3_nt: TGTGCCAGCCGTTATTCAGGGGGCAGGGGCTACACCTTC
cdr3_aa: CASRYSGGRGYTF

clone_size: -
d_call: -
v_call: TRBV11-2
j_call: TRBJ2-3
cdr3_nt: TGTGCCAGCAGCCGGGCCTCTACGGCTACGCAGTATTTT
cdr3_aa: CASSRASTATQYF

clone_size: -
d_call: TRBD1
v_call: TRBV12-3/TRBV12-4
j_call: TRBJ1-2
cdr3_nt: TGTGCCAGCAGACAGCGGTCAGGGGGCGCGACTGGCTACACCTTC
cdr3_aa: CASRQRSGGATGYTF

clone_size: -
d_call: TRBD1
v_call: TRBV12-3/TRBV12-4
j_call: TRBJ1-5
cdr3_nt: TGTGCCGGCAGGCGGACAGGGACAGCCCAGCATTTT
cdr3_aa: CAGRRTGTAQHF

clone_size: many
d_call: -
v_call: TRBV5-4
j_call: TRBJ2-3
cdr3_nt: TGTGCCGGTTCTATGGGAGGGGGTAACACAGATACGCAGTATTTT
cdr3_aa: CAGSMGGGNTDTQYF

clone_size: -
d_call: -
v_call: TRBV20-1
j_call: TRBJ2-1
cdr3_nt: TGCAGTACTAGCTTCCCCGGCGCTAGGTCCCTCGATGAGCAGTTCTTC
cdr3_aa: CSTSFPGARSLDEQFF

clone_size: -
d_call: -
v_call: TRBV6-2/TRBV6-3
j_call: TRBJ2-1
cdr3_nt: TGTGCCAGCAGTTACTCGAGCGTGAGGCGGTACAATAAGCAGTTCTTC
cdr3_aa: CASSYSSVRRYNKQFF

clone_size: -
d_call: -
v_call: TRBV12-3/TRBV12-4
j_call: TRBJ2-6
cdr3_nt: TGTGCCAGCAGTCCTGGGACTTCTGTCCCTGGGGCCAACGTCACGACTTTC
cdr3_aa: CASSPGTSVPGANVTTF

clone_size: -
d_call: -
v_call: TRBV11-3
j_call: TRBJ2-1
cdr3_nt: TGTGCCAGCAGCTCACAAGCGGCCCCCTACAATGAGCAATTCTTC
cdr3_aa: CASSSQAAPYNEQFF

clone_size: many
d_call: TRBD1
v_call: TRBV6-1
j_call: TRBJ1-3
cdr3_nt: TGTGCCAGCAGTAGGCAGGGGGACACCATATATTTT
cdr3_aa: CASSRQGDTIYF

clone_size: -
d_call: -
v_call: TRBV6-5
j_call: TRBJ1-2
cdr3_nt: TGTGCCAGCAGTTACCGAACCGGGGCAGACTATGGCTACACCTTC
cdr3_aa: CASSYRTGADYGYTF

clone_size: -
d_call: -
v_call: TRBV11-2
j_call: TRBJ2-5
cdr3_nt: TGTGCAAGCGCCAAAACTCCACAGTCGGGCGGCGAGACCCAGTACTTC
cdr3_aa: CASAKTPQSGGETQYF

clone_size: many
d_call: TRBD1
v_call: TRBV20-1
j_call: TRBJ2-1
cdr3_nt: TGCAGTGCCGAAGATAAGGGGGCGCCCGGCAATGAGCAGTTCTTC
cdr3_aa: CSAEDKGAPGNEQFF

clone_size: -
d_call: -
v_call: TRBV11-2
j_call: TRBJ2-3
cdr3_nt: TGTTCCAGCAGCCACAGGACCTCTACGACTATGCAGTATTTT
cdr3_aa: CSSSHRTSTTMQYF

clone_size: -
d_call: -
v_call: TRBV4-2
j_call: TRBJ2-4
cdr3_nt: TGTGCGAGCAGCCAAGCGCAGTTTAGCGGATCGTTAGCCAAAAACATTCAGTACTTC
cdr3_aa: CASSQAQFSGSLAKNIQYF

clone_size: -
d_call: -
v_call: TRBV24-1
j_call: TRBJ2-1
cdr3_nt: TGTGCCACCAGTGGCAGGGGAGTCAGTCCGATGGTAGATGAGCAGTTCTTC
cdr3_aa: CATSGRGVSPMVDEQFF

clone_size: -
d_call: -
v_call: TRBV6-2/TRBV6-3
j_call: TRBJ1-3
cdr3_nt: TGTACCAGCGGTTACGGGGGTCCTGGAAACACCATATATTTT
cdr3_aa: CTSGYGGPGNTIYF

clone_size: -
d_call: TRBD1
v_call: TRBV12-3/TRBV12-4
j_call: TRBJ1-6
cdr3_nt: TGCGCCAGCAGTCGGACCGGGACAGGGGGTTCGGCCATCCATTTT
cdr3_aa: CASSRTGTGGSAIHF

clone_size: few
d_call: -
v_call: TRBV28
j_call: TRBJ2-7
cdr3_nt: TGTGCCAGCAATTCACCTGGGGTTGTGTCCTACGAGCAGTACTTC
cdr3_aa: CASNSPGVVSYEQYF

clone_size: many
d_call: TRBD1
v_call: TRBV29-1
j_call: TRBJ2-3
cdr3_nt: TGCAGCGTCCCAGACAGGGCTTCTAGCACAGATACGCAGTATTTT
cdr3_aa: CSVPDRASSTDTQYF

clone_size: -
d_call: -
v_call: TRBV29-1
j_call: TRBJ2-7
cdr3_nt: TGCAGCGTTGGAGACCCCTGGAACGAGCAATACTTC
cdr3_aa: CSVGDPWNEQYF